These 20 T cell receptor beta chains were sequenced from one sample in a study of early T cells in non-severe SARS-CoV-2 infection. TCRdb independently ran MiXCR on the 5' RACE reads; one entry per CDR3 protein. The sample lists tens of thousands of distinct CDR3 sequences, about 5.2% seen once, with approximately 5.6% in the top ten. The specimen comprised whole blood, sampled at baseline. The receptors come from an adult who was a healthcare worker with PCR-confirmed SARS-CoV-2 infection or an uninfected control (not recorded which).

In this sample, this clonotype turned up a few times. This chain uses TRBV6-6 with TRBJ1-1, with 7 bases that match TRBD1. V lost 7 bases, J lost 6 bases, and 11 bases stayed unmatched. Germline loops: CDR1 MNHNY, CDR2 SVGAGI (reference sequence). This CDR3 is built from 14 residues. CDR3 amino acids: CASTRGRPEAEAFF. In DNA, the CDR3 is TGTGCCAGCACCAGGGGGAGGCCCGAAGCTGAAGCTTTCTTT.

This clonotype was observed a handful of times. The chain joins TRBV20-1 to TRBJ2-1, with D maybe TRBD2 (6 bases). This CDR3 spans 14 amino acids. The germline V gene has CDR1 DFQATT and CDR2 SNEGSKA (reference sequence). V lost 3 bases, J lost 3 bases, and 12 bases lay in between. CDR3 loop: CSASGGRDYNEQFF. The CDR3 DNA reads TGCAGTGCTAGTGGGGGGAGAGACTACAATGAGCAGTTCTTC.

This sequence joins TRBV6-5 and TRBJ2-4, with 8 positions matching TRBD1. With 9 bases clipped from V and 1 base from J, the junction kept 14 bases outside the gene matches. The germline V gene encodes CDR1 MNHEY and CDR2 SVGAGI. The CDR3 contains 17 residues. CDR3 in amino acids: CARRLDRTGCAKNIQYF. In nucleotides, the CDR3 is TGTGCCAGAAGACTAGACCGGACAGGGTGTGCCAAAAACATTCAGTACTTC.

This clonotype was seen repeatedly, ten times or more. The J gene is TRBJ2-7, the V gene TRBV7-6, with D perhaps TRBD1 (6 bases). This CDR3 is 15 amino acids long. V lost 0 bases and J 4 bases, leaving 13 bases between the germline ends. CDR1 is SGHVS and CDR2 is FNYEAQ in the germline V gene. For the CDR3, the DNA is TGTGCCAGCAGCTTAGCCGGTCTGGGGGCGTACGAGCAGTACTTC. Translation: CASSLAGLGAYEQYF.

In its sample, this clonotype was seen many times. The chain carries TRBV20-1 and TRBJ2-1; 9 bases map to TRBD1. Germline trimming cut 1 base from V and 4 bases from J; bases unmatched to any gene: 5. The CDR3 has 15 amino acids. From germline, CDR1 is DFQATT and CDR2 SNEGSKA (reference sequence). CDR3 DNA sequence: TGCAGTGCTAGAGGACGACAGGGGGATTACAATGAGCAGTTCTTC. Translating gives CSARGRQGDYNEQFF.

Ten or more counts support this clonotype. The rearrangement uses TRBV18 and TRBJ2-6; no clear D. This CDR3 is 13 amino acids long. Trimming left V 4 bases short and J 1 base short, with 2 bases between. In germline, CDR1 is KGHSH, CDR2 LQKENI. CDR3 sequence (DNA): TGTGCCAGCTCACAATCTGGGGCCAACGTCCTGACTTTC. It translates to CASSQSGANVLTF.

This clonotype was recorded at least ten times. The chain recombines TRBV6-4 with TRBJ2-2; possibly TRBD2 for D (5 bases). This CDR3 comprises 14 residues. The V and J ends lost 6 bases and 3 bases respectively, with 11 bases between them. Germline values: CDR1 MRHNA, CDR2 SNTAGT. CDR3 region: CASSEDSHTGELFF. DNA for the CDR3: TGTGCCAGCAGCGAGGACTCTCACACCGGGGAGCTGTTTTTT.

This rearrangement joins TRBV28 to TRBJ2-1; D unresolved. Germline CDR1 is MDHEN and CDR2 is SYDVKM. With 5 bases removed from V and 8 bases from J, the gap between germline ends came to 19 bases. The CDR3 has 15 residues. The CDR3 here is CASSPASISFDEQFF. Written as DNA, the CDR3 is TGTGCCAGCAGTCCCGCGAGTATCTCCTTCGATGAGCAGTTCTTC.

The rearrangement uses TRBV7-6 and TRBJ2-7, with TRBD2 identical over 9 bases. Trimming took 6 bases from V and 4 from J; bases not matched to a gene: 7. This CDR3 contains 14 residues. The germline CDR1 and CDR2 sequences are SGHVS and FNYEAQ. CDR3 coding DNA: TGTGCCAGCAGTTCCGGGACTAGCTTGTACGAGCAGTACTTC. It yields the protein CASSSGTSLYEQYF.

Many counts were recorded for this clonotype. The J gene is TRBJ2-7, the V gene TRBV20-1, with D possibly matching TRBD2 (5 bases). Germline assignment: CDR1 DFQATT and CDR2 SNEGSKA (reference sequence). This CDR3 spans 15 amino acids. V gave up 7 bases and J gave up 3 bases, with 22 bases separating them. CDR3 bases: TGCAGTGTCCAGCGAGGGCTAGCCGACATCTACGAGCAGTACTTC. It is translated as CSVQRGLADIYEQYF.

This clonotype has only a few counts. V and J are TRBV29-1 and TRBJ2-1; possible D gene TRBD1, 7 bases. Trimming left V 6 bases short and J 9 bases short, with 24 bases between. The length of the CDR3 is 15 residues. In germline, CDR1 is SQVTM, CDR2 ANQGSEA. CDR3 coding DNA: TGCAGCGTCCTCAGGGGGGCAGGGGAGGACATTGAGCAGTTCTTC. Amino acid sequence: CSVLRGAGEDIEQFF.

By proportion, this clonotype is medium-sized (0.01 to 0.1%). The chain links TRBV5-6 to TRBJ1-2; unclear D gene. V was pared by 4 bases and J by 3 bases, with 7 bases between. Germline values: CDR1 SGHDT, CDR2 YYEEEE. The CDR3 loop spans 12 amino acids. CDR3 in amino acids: CASSPGDYGYTF. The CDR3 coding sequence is TGTGCCAGCAGCCCCGGAGACTATGGCTACACCTTC.

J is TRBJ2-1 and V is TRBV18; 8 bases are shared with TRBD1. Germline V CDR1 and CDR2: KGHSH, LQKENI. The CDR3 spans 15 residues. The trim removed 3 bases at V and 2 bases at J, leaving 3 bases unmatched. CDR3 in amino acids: CASSPWGQAYNEQFF. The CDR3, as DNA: TGTGCCAGCTCACCGTGGGGACAGGCCTACAATGAGCAGTTCTTC.

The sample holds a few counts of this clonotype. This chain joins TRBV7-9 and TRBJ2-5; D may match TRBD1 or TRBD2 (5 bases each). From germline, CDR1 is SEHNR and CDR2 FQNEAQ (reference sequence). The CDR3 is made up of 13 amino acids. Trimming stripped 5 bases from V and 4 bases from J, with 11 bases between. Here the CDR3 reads CASSPAGGETQYF. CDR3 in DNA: TGTGCCAGCAGCCCCGCTGGGGGAGAGACCCAGTACTTC.

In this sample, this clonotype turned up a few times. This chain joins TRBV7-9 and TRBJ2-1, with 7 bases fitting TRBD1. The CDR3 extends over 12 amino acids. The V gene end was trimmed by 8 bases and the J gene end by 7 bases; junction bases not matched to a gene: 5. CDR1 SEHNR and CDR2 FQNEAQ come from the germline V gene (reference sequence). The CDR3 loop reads CASFDRDNEQFF. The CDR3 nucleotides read TGTGCCAGCTTCGACAGGGATAATGAGCAGTTCTTC.

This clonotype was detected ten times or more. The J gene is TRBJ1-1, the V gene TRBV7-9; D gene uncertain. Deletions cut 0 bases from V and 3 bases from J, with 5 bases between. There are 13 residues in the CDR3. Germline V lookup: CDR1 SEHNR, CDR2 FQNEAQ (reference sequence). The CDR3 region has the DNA TGTGCCAGCAGCTTAGCTGGGTACACTGAAGCTTTCTTT. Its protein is CASSLAGYTEAFF.

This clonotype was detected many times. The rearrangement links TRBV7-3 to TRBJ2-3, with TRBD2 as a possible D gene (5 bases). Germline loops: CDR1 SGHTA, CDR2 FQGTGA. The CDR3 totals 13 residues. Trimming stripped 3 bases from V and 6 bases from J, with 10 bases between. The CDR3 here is CASSLASLDTQYF. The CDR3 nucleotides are TGTGCCAGCAGCTTGGCTAGCCTGGATACGCAGTATTTT.

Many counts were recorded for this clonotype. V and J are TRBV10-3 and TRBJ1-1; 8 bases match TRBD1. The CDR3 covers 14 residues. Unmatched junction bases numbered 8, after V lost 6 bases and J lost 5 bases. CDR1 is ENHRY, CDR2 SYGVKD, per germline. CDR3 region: CAIRVGQGSTEAFF. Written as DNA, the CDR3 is TGTGCCATCAGGGTAGGACAGGGAAGTACTGAAGCTTTCTTT.

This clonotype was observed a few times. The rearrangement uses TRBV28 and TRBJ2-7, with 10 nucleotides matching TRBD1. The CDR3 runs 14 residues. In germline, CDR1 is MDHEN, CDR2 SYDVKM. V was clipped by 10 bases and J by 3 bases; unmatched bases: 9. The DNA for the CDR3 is TGTGCCACACACTCGTGGACAGGGGGCTACGAGCAGTACTTC. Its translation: CATHSWTGGYEQYF.

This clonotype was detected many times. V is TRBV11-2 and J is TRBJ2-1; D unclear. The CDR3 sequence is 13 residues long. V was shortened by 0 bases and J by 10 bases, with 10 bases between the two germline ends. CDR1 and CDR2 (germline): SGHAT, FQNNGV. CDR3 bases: TGTGCCAGCAGCTTAGAAATGGGAAGAGAGCAGTTCTTC. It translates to CASSLEMGREQFF.